This T cell receptor beta chain is drawn from a study of blood T cell repertoires in COVID-19. At the level of the study: Samples came from the United States, Italy and Spain, spanning acute and convalescent COVID-19. Sample material is recorded as cDNA or gDNA derived from T cells, B-cell-depleted T cells, or PBMCs.

Germline lookup yields CDR1 SGHVS and CDR2 FQNEAQ. With 5 bases removed from V and 3 bases from J, the gap between germline ends came to 10 bases. This CDR3 has 13 amino acids. TCRdb's table, derived via immunoSEQ multiplex PCR, lists solely in-frame clones and lacks some. The sample has some 200,000 clones, 65% to 85% seen once. This receptor was taken from a woman at least 80 years old with acute or convalescent COVID-19. V gene TRBV7-8 combines with J gene TRBJ1-1; no clear D. Material for sequencing was peripheral blood. The CDR3 DNA follows: TGTGCCAGCAGCCCATTCCAGGACACTGAAGCTTTCTTT. Protein sequence: CASSPFQDTEAFF.